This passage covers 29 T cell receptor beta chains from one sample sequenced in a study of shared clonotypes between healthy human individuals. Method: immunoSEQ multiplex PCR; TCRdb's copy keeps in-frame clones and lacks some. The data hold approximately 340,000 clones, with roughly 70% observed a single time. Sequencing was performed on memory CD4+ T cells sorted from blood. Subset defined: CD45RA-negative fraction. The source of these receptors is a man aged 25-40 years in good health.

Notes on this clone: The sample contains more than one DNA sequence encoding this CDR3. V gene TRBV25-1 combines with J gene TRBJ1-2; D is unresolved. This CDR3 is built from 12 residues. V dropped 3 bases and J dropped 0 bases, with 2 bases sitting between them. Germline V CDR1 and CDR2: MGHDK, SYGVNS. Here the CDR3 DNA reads TGTGCCAGCAGTGACTCTAACTATGGCTACACCTTC. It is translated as CASSDSNYGYTF.

Here the CDR3 reads CASSPRGTGELFF. The CDR3 DNA sequence: TGTGCCAGCAGCCCTAGAGGCACCGGGGAGCTGTTTTTT. The V call is TRBV9, the J call TRBJ2-2; D remains ambiguous. Germline V lookup: CDR1 SGDLS, CDR2 YYNGEE. CDR3 length equals 13 residues. Trimming shortened V by 4 bases and J by 4 bases, and 8 bases separated the two germline ends.

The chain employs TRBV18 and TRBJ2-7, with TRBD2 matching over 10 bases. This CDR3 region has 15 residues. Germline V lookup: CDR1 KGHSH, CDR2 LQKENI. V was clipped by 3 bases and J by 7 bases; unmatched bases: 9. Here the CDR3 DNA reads TGTGCCAGCTCACCGTTAACTAGCGGGATGGGAGAGCAGTACTTC. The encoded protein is CASSPLTSGMGEQYF.

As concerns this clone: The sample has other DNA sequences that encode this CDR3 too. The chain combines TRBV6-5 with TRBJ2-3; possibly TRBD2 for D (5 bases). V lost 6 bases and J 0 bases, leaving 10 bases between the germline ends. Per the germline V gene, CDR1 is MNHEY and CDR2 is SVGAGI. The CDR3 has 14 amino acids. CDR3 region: CASRWTGSTDTQYF. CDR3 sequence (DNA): TGTGCCAGCAGATGGACGGGGAGCACAGATACGCAGTATTTT.

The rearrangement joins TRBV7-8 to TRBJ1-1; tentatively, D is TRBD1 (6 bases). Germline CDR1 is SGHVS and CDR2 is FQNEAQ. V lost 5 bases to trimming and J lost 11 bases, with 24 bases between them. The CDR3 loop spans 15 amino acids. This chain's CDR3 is CASSHNIPGASGAFF. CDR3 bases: TGTGCCAGCAGCCATAATATCCCAGGGGCCAGTGGGGCTTTCTTT.

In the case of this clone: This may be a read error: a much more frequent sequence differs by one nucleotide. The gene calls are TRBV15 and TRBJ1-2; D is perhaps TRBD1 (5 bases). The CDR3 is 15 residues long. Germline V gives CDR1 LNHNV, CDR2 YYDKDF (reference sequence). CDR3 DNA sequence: TGTGCCACCGGCAGAGATTACCAGGGCGGCTATGGCTACACCTTC. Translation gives CATGRDYQGGYGYTF.

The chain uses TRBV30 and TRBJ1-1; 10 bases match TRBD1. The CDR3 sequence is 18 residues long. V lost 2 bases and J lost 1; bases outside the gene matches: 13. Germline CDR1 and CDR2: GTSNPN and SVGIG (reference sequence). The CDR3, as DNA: TGTGCCTGGAGTCGATGGGGGGACAGGGGCGACAAGAACACTGAAGCTTTCTTT. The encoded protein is CAWSRWGDRGDKNTEAFF.

DNA for the CDR3: TGTGCCAGCAGCTTAGAGGGGGCGGGAGAACCCTACGAGCAGTACTTC. Protein: CASSLEGAGEPYEQYF. J is TRBJ2-7 and V is TRBV7-6, with D perhaps TRBD1 or TRBD2 (7 bases each). The CDR3 contains 16 residues. CDR1 SGHVS and CDR2 FNYEAQ come from the germline V gene. V lost 1 base, J lost 2 bases, and 15 bases lay in between.

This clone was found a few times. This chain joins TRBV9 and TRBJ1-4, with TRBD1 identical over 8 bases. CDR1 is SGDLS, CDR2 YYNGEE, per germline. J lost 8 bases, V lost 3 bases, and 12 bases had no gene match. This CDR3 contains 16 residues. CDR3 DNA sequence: TGTGCCAGCAGCGCTGCGACAGGGGTACTGGAGGAAAAACTGTTTTTT. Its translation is CASSAATGVLEEKLFF. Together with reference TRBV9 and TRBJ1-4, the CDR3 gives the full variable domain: DSGVTQTPKHLITATGQRVTLRCSPRSGDLSVYWYQQSLDQGLQFLIQYYNGEERAKGNILERFSAQQFPDLHSELNLSSLELGDSALYFCASSAATGVLEEKLFFGSGTQLSVL.

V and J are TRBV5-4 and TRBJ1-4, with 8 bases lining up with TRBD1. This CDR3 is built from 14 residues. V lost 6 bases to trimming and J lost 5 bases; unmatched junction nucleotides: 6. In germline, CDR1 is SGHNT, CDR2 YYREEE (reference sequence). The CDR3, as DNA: TGTGCCAGCATGGTCGGGACAGGAAATGAAAAACTGTTTTTT. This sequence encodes CASMVGTGNEKLFF. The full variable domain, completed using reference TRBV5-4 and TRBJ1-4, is ETGVTQSPTHLIKTRGQQVTLRCSSQSGHNTVSWYQQALGQGPQFIFQYYREEENGRGNFPPRFSGLQFPNYSSELNVNALELDDSALYLCASMVGTGNEKLFFGSGTQLSVL.

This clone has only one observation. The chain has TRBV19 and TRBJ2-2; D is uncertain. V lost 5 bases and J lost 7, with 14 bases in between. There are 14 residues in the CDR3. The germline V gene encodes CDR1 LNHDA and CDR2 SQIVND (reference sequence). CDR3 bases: TGTGCCAGTAGTTTTCCACATGGCATCGGGGAGCTGTTTTTT. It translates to CASSFPHGIGELFF. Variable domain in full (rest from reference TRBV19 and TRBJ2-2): DGGITQSPKYLFRKEGQNVTLSCEQNLNHDAMYWYRQDPGQGLRLIYYSQIVNDFQKGDIAEGYSVSREKKESFPLTVTSAQKNPTAFYLCASSFPHGIGELFFGEGSRLTVL.

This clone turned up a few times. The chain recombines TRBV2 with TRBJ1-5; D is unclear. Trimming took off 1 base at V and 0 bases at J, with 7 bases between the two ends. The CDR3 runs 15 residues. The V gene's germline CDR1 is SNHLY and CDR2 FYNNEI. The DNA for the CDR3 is TGTGCCAGCAGTGAAGGCGCGAATAGCAATCAGCCCCAGCATTTT. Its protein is CASSEGANSNQPQHF.

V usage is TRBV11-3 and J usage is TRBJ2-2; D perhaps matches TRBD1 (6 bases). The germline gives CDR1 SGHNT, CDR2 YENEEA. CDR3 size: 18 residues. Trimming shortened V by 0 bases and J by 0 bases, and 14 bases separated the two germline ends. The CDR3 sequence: CASSLDLVGTPNTGELFF. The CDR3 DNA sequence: TGTGCCAGCAGCTTAGATCTAGTCGGGACACCGAACACCGGGGAGCTGTTTTTT. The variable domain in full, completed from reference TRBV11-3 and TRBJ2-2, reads EAGVVQSPRYKIIEKKQPVAFWCNPISGHNTLYWYLQNLGQGPELLIRYENEEAVDDSQLPKDRFSAERLKGVDSTLKIQPAELGDSAVYLCASSLDLVGTPNTGELFFGEGSRLTVL.

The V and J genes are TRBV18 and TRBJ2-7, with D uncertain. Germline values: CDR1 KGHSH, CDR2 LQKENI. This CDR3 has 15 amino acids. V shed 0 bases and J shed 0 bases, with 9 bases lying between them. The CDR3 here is CASSPPGSSSYEQYF. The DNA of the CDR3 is TGTGCCAGCTCACCACCGGGAAGTAGCTCCTACGAGCAGTACTTC.

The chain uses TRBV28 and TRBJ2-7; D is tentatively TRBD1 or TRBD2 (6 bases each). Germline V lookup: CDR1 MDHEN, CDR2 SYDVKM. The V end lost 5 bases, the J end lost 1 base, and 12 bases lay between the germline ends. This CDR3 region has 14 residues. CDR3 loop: CASSPGDISYEQYF. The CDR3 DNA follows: TGTGCCAGCAGTCCGGGGGACATTTCCTACGAGCAGTACTTC.

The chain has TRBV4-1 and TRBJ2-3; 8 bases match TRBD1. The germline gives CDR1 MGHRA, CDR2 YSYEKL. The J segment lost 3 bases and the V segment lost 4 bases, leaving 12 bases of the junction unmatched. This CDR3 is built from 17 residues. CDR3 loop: CASSLRSPRTGTDTQYF. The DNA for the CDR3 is TGCGCCAGCAGCCTCCGATCCCCGAGGACAGGGACAGATACGCAGTATTTT.

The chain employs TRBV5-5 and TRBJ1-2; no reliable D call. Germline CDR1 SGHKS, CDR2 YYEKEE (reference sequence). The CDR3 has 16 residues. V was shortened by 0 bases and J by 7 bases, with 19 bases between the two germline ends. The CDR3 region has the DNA TGTGCCAGCAGCTTGGCCGGTAAGGACCTGGCGGTTGGCTACACCTTC. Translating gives CASSLAGKDLAVGYTF.

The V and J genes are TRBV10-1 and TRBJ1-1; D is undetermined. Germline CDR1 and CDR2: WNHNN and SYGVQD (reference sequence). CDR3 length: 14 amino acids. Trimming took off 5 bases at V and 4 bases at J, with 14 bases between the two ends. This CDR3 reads CASSKSRAVTEAFF. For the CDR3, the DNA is TGCGCCAGCAGTAAGAGTAGGGCGGTCACTGAAGCTTTCTTT.

The CDR3 protein is CASSLVGDSLFEQYF. The CDR3 DNA follows: TGTGCCAGCAGCTTAGTCGGGGACTCCCTATTCGAGCAGTACTTC. The V call is TRBV7-2, the J call TRBJ2-7; D possibly corresponds to TRBD2 (6 bases). Germline lookup yields CDR1 SGHTA and CDR2 FQGNSA. Trimming shortened V by 1 base and J by 6 bases, and 16 bases separated the two germline ends. The CDR3 is 15 amino acids.

Written as DNA, the CDR3 is TGCGCCAGCAGCCAAGATCCTGCGGGAGGCTACGAGCAGTACTTC. Translated: CASSQDPAGGYEQYF. The V call is TRBV4-3, the J call TRBJ2-7, with 8 bases matching TRBD2. The length of the CDR3 is 15 residues. Trimming at V came to 0 bases and at J to 3 bases, leaving 4 bases not matched to a gene. CDR1 and CDR2 from the germline V gene are LGHNA and YSLEER.

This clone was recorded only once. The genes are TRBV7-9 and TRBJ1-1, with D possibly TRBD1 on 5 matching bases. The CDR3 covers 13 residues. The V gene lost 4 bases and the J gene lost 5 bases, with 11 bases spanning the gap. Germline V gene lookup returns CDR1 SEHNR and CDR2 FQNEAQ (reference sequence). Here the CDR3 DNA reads TGTGCCAGCAGCTCTCAGGGTGGGACTGAAGCTTTCTTT. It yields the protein CASSSQGGTEAFF.

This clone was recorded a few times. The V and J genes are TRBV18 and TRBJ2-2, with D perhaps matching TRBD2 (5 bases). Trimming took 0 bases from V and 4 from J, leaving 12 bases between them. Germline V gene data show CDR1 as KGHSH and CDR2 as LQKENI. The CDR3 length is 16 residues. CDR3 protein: CASSPPTRAGTGELFF. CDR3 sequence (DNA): TGTGCCAGCTCACCACCGACGAGGGCCGGCACCGGGGAGCTGTTTTTT.

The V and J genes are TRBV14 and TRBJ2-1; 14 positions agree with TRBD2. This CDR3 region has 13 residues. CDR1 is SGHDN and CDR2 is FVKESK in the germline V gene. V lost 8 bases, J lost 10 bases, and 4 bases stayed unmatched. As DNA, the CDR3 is TGTGCCAGCGGGACTAGCGGGAGTCGCGAGCAGTTCTTC. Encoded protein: CASGTSGSREQFF.

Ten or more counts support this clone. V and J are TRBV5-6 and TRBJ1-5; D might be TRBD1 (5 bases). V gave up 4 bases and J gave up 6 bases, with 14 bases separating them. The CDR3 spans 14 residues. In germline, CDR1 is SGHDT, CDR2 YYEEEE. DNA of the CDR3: TGTGCCAGCAGCACCTGGGGGGTAACTCAGCCCCAGCATTTT. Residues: CASSTWGVTQPQHF.

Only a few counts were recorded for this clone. The CDR3, as DNA: TGTGCCAGCAGCTTCCTCAGGACAGGAGGAAACACCATATATTTT. This codes for CASSFLRTGGNTIYF. This sequence joins TRBV5-6 and TRBJ1-3; 7 positions match TRBD1. The junction had 6 bases not matched to a gene; V was cut back by 2 bases and J by 4 bases. This CDR3 comprises 15 residues. Germline V CDR1 and CDR2: SGHDT, YYEEEE.

CDR3 protein: CSAGGGLNTEAFF. DNA of the CDR3: TGCAGCGCAGGGGGGGGTCTAAACACTGAAGCTTTCTTT. This chain links TRBV29-1 with TRBJ1-1; 7 bases are shared with TRBD1. V lost 7 bases and J lost 2; bases outside the gene matches: 7. The germline V gene encodes CDR1 SQVTM and CDR2 ANQGSEA. The CDR3 contains 13 residues. Drawing the rest from reference TRBV29-1 and TRBJ1-1, the complete variable domain is SAVISQKPSRDICQRGTSLTIQCQVDSQVTMMFWYRQQPGQSLTLIATANQGSEATYESGFVIDKFPISRPNLTFSTLTVSNMSPEDSSIYLCSAGGGLNTEAFFGQGTRLTVV.

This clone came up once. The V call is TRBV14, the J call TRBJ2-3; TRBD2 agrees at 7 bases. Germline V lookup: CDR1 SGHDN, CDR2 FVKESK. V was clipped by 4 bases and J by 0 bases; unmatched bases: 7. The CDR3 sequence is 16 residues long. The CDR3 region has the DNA TGTGCCAGCAGCCCTCCCGGACTAGTTAGCACAGATACGCAGTATTTT. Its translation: CASSPPGLVSTDTQYF.

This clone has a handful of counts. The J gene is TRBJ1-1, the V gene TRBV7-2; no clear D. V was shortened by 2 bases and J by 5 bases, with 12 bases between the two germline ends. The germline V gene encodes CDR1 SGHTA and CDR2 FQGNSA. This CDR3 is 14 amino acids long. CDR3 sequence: CASSLLMAPTEAFF. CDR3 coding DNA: TGTGCCAGCAGCTTATTGATGGCGCCGACTGAAGCTTTCTTT.

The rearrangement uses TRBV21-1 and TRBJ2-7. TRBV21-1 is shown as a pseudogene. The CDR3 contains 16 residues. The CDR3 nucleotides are TGTGCCAGCAGCAAAGGGGGGATGTCTTACTCCTACGAGCAGTACTTC. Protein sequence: CASSKGGMSYSYEQYF.